This T cell receptor beta chain emerged from a study of control samples from healthy donors and cancer patients. Generated by immunoSEQ multiplex PCR, the TCRdb table keeps only in-frame clones and is missing some. In the table there are 95,000 to 100,000 clones, 80% to 90% of which are singletons. The CDR3 contains 14 residues. CDR1 and CDR2 from the germline V gene are SGHAT and FQDESV (reference sequence). The V and J ends lost 1 base and 1 base respectively, with 5 bases between them. Specimen: blood. The chain uses TRBV11-1 and TRBJ2-1; D gene ambiguous. The source of this sequence is a man aged 25 to 45 in good health. CDR3 sequence: CASSLGDSYNEQFF. The CDR3 DNA reads as TGTGCCAGCAGCTTAGGCGATTCCTACAATGAGCAGTTCTTC.